Following are 12 T cell receptor beta chains from one sample sequenced in a study of T cell changes during pregnancy in multiple sclerosis. The table came from immunoSEQ multiplex PCR; TCRdb's copy has only in-frame clones and leaves some out. The sample lists about 89,000 clones; 85% to 95% were seen once. The material was peripheral blood, obtained in the third trimester of pregnancy. These receptors all stem from a female donor with multiple sclerosis, enrolled in a pregnancy study.

V and J are TRBV19 and TRBJ2-2; 11 bases fit TRBD2. Germline V lookup: CDR1 LNHDA, CDR2 SQIVND (reference sequence). The CDR3 spans 16 residues. The V gene end was trimmed by 3 bases and the J gene end by 7 bases; junction bases not matched to a gene: 7. The CDR3 loop is CASSMLAGGPGGELFF. The CDR3, as DNA: TGTGCCAGTAGTATGTTAGCGGGAGGGCCGGGCGGGGAGCTGTTTTTT.

The chain is built from TRBV2 and TRBJ2-5; perhaps TRBD1 as D (6 bases). Trimming shortened V by 0 bases and J by 0 bases, and 11 bases separated the two germline ends. Germline CDR1 reads SNHLY; CDR2 reads FYNNEI. The CDR3 contains 16 residues. CDR3 bases: TGTGCCAGCAGTGAAGCGTACAGGGCACACCAAGAGACCCAGTACTTC. Protein: CASSEAYRAHQETQYF. The full variable domain, in which reference TRBV2 and TRBJ2-5 provide the parts outside the CDR3, is EPEVTQTPSHQVTQMGQEVILRCVPISNHLYFYWYRQILGQKVEFLVSFYNNEISEKSEIFDDQFSVERPDGSNFTLKIRSTKLEDSAMYFCASSEAYRAHQETQYFGPGTRLLVL.

This chain joins TRBV6-1 and TRBJ1-2; TRBD1 agrees at 8 bases. The CDR3 sequence is 14 residues long. From germline, CDR1 is MNHNS and CDR2 SASEGT. Trimming at V came to 3 bases and at J to 10 bases, leaving 10 bases not matched to a gene. CDR3 DNA sequence: TGTGCCAGCAGTGACCCCGGGACAGGACAAATCTACACCTTC. Its translation is CASSDPGTGQIYTF.

The chain is built from TRBV4-2 and TRBJ2-3, with a tentative D call TRBD2 (5 bases). Germline V gene data show CDR1 as LGHNA and CDR2 as YNFKEQ. The CDR3 runs to 14 residues. V dropped 1 base and J dropped 6 bases, with 11 bases sitting between them. Written as DNA, the CDR3 is TGTGCCAGCAGCCAAGGTAGTAGCGACGATACGCAGTATTTT. Translated, it gives CASSQGSSDDTQYF.

The chain recombines TRBV5-1 with TRBJ2-7; perhaps TRBD1 as D (6 bases). CDR3 size: 15 residues. Germline CDR1 and CDR2: SGHRS and YFSETQ. Trimming cost V 0 bases and J 0 bases, with 10 bases left between them. The CDR3 reads CASSLEGGPSYEQYF. CDR3 coding DNA: TGCGCCAGCAGCTTGGAAGGGGGACCCTCCTACGAGCAGTACTTC.

The chain carries TRBV6-1 and TRBJ2-3; D gene uncertain. V shed 5 bases and J shed 0 bases, with 3 bases lying between them. This CDR3 is 12 amino acids long. CDR1 and CDR2 from the germline V gene are MNHNS and SASEGT. CDR3 protein: CASSSSTDTQYF. DNA for the CDR3: TGTGCCAGCAGTTCTAGCACAGATACGCAGTATTTT.

The chain couples TRBV11-2 to TRBJ2-7; a possible D gene is TRBD2 (5 bases). The CDR3 loop spans 11 amino acids. Germline V gives CDR1 SGHAT, CDR2 FQNNGV. The V gene lost 5 bases and the J gene lost 4 bases, with 6 bases spanning the gap. The CDR3 DNA reads TGTGCCAGCAGCGAGGGATACGAGCAGTACTTC. It is translated as CASSEGYEQYF.

This rearrangement joins TRBV28 to TRBJ2-1, with a tentative D call TRBD2 (7 bases). V lost 8 bases and J lost 0, with 20 bases in between. From germline, CDR1 is MDHEN and CDR2 SYDVKM. The CDR3 runs to 17 residues. The chain's CDR3 is CASHPWGGPRSYNEQFF. Here the CDR3 DNA reads TGTGCCAGCCATCCTTGGGGGGGCCCGCGCTCCTACAATGAGCAGTTCTTC.

This sequence joins TRBV2 and TRBJ2-7; TRBD2 is a possible D gene (6 bases). This CDR3 region has 13 residues. Looked up from germline, CDR1 is SNHLY and CDR2 is FYNNEI. Trimming removed 11 bases from V and 2 bases from J, with 16 bases in between. CDR3: CAPRDLFTYEQYF. Here the CDR3 DNA reads TGTGCCCCCCGGGACTTATTTACCTACGAGCAGTACTTC.

The chain links TRBV30 to TRBJ2-7, with D possibly being TRBD1 (5 bases). There are 15 residues in the CDR3. CDR1 and CDR2 from the germline V gene are GTSNPN and SVGIG (reference sequence). Trimming shortened V by 0 bases and J by 2 bases, and 14 bases separated the two germline ends. The CDR3 nucleotides read TGTGCCTGGAGTGTACCTTGGGGCCAAACCTACGAGCAGTACTTC. Amino acid sequence: CAWSVPWGQTYEQYF. The full variable domain, completed using reference TRBV30 and TRBJ2-7, is SQTIHQWPATLVQPVGSPLSLECTVEGTSNPNLYWYRQAAGRGLQLLFYSVGIGQISSEVPQNLSASRPQDRQFILSSKKLLLSDSGFYLCAWSVPWGQTYEQYFGPGTRLTVT.

The chain recombines TRBV11-2 with TRBJ2-5; 7 bases match TRBD2. J was trimmed by 2 bases and V by 5 bases; bases with no gene match: 8. CDR3 length: 15 amino acids. Germline CDR1 reads SGHAT; CDR2 reads FQNNGV. This chain's CDR3 is CASSAPLAEQETQYF. The DNA for the CDR3 is TGTGCCAGCAGCGCACCGCTAGCGGAGCAAGAGACCCAGTACTTC. Filled out from reference TRBV11-2 and TRBJ2-5, the complete variable domain reads EAGVAQSPRYKIIEKRQSVAFWCNPISGHATLYWYQQILGQGPKLLIQFQNNGVVDDSQLPKDRFSAERLKGVDSTLKIQPAKLEDSAVYLCASSAPLAEQETQYFGPGTRLLVL.

On this clone itself: This sample also contains other DNA sequences that code for the same CDR3. The genes are TRBV9 and TRBJ2-7; 7 bases are shared with TRBD1. This CDR3 has 14 amino acids. With V trimmed by 0 bases and J by 2 bases, 2 bases remained unmatched. Germline-derived CDR1 and CDR2 are SGDLS and YYNGEE. The CDR3 reads CASSVAGGTYEQYF. In DNA, the CDR3 is TGTGCCAGCAGCGTAGCAGGGGGAACCTACGAGCAGTACTTC.